Below are 5 T cell receptor beta chains sequenced from a single sample in a study of molecular identifiers for immune sequencing clone quantification. Using its own MiXCR run on the PCR reads, TCRdb lists one record per CDR3 protein. The sample includes a few hundred thousand distinct CDR3 sequences, roughly a quarter of them seen just once. Input material: naive CD8+ T cells from blood, with Jurkat cell RNA spiked in. Sample subset: FACS-sorted CD8+CD4-CCR7+CD45RA+ naive T cells. The receptors come from a human donor in good health. Some libraries in this study had Jurkat cell RNA spiked in.

The chain uses TRBV15 and TRBJ2-7; 7 bases line up with TRBD1. With 3 bases clipped from V and 7 bases from J, the junction kept 9 bases outside the gene matches. The CDR3 sequence is 14 residues long. In germline, CDR1 is LNHNV, CDR2 YYDKDF (reference sequence). The CDR3 spells CATSSLTGTSEQYF. The CDR3 DNA reads TGTGCCACCAGCAGTCTGACAGGGACATCTGAGCAGTACTTC.

This clonotype was seen more than once but under ten times. CDR3 protein: CASSYSDQYDQPQHF. The CDR3 coding sequence is TGTGCCAGCAGTTACTCAGACCAGTATGATCAGCCCCAGCATTTT. The chain employs TRBV6-2 or TRBV6-3 and TRBJ1-5; D gene ambiguous. Germline V gene sequence: CDR1 MNHEY, CDR2 SVGEGT. The V and J ends lost 0 bases and 5 bases respectively, with 11 bases between them. This CDR3 is built from 15 residues.

Remarks on this clonotype: This may stem from a read error, because a much larger clone lies one nucleotide away. Without the conserved terminal phenylalanine or tryptophan, this CDR3 likely stems from a read error. The chain has TRBV12-3 or TRBV12-4 and TRBJ1-1; TRBD1 agrees at 9 bases. The CDR3 spans 15 residues. V shed 5 bases, J shed 5 bases, and the junction held 9 bases outside the gene matches. The CDR3: CASSHPGQGLTEAFS. CDR3 nucleotide sequence: TGTGCCAGCAGTCATCCGGGACAGGGCCTTACTGAAGCTTTCTCT.

The table lists this clonotype with many counts. This sequence joins TRBV28 and TRBJ1-1, with D hard to call. Trimming shortened V by 5 bases and J by 4 bases, and 17 bases separated the two germline ends. The V gene's germline CDR1 is MDHEN and CDR2 SYDVKM. The length of the CDR3 is 15 residues. The CDR3: CASSARPGGGTEAFF. DNA of the CDR3: TGTGCCAGCAGTGCCCGACCCGGCGGTGGCACTGAAGCTTTCTTT.

This clonotype was observed a few times. The chain joins TRBV6-2 or TRBV6-3 to TRBJ2-3; TRBD2 might be the D (6 bases). CDR3 length: 14 residues. The germline V gene has CDR1 MNHEY and CDR2 SVGEGT. Deletions cut 2 bases from V and 6 bases from J, with 12 bases between. This CDR3 reads CASSYGIGGDTQYF. The CDR3 bases are TGTGCCAGCAGTTACGGGATCGGGGGTGATACGCAGTATTTT.